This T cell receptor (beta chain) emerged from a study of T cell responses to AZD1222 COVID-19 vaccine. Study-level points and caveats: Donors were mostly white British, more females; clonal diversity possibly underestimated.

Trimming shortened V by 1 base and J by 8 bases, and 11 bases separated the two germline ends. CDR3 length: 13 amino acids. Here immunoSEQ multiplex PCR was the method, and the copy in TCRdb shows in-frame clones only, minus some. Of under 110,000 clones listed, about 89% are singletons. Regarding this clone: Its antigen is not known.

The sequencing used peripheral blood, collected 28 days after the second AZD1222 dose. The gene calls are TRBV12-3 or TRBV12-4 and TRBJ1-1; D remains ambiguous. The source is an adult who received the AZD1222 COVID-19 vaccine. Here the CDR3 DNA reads TGTGCCAGCAGTTTAGGTTACCAGACAGAAGCTTTCTTT. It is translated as CASSLGYQTEAFF.